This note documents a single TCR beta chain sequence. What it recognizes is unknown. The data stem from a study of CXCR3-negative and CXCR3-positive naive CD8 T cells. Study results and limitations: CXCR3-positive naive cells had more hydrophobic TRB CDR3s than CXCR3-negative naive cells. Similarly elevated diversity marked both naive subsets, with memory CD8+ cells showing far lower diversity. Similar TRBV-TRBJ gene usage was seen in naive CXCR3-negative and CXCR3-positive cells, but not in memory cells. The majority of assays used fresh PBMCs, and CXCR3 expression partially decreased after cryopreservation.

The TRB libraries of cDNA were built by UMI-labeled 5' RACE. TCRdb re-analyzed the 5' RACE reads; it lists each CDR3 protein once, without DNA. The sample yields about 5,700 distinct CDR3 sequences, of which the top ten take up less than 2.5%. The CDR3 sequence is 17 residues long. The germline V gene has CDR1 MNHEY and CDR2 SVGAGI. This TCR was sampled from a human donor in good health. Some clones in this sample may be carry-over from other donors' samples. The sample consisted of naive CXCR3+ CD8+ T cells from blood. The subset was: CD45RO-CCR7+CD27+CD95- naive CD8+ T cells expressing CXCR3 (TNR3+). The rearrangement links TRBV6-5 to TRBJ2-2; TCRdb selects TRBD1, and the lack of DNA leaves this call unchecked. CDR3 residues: CASSYSTSGVWTGELFF.